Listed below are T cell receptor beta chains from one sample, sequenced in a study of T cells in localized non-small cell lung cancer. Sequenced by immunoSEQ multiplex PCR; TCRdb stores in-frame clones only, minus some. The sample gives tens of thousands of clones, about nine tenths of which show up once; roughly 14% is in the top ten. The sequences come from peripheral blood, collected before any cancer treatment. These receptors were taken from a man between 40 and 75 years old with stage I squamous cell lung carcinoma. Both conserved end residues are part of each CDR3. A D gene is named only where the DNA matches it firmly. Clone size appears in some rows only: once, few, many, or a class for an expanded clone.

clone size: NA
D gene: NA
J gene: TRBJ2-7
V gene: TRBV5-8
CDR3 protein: CASSLDGSQSSYEQYF
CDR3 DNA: TGTGCCAGCAGCTTGGACGGGTCCCAATCCTCCTACGAGCAGTACTTC

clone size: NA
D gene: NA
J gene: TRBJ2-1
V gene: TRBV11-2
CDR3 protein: CASSLYGRSSYNEQFF
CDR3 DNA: TGTGCCAGCAGCTTATATGGCAGGAGCTCCTACAATGAGCAGTTCTTC

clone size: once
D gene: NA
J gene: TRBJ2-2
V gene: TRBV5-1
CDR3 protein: CASRDKMNTGELFF
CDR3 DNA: TGCGCCAGTCGGGACAAAATGAACACCGGGGAGCTGTTTTTT

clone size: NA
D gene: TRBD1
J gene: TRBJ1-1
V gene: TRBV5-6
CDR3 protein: CASSYGQGLNTEAFF
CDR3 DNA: TGTGCCAGCAGTTACGGACAGGGGTTGAACACTGAAGCTTTCTTT

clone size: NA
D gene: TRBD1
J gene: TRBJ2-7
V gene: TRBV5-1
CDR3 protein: CASSDRTGGIYEQYF
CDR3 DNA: TGCGCCAGCAGCGACCGGACAGGGGGCATATACGAGCAGTACTTC

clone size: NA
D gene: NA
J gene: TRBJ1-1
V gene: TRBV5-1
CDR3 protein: CASSLVAWQNTEAFF
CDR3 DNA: TGCGCCAGCAGCTTGGTGGCATGGCAGAACACTGAAGCTTTCTTT

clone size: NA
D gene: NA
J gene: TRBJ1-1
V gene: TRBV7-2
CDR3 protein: CASSRQGNTEAFF
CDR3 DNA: TGTGCCAGCAGTCGGCAGGGGAACACTGAAGCTTTCTTT

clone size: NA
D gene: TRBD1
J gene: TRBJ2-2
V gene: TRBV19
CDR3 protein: CASSNEGADTGELFF
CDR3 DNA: TGTGCCAGTAGTAATGAGGGGGCAGACACCGGGGAGCTGTTTTTT

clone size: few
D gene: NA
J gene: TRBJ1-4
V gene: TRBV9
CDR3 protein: CASSVSPAAEKLFF
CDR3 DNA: TGTGCCAGCAGCGTAAGTCCGGCAGCTGAAAAACTGTTTTTT

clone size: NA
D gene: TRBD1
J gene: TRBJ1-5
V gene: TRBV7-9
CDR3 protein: CASSPGQVARPQHF
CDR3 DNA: TGTGCCAGCAGCCCGGGACAGGTGGCCAGGCCCCAGCATTTT

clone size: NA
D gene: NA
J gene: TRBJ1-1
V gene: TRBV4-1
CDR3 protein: CASSQDIYSAGDTEAFF
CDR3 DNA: TGCGCCAGCAGCCAAGATATTTACTCTGCAGGGGACACTGAAGCTTTCTTT

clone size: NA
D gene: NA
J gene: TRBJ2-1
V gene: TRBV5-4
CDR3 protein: CASSLAQAEQFF
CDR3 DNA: TGTGCCAGCAGCTTGGCACAGGCCGAGCAGTTCTTC

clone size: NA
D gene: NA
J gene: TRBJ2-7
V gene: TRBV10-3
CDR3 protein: CATEREASANEQYF
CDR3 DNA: TGTGCCACCGAGAGGGAGGCTAGCGCCAACGAGCAGTACTTC

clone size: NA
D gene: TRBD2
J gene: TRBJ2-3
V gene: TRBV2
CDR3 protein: CASKMGGGLTDTQYF
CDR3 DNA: TGTGCCAGTAAGATGGGCGGGGGGCTCACAGATACGCAGTATTTT

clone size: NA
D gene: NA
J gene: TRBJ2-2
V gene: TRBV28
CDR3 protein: CASSLSAQGSGELFF
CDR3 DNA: TGTGCCAGCAGTTTATCTGCCCAGGGTAGCGGGGAGCTGTTTTTT

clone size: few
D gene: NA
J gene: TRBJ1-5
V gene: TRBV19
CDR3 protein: CASIRDRYSNQPQHF
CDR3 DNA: TGTGCCAGTATCCGGGACCGATATAGCAATCAGCCCCAGCATTTT

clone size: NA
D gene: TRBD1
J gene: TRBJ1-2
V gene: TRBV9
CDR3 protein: CASSLWTGLGGGYTF
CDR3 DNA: TGTGCCAGCAGCCTGTGGACAGGTTTGGGCGGTGGCTACACCTTC

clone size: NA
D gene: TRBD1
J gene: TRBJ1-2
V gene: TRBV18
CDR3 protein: CASSRQGDYGYTF
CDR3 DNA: TGTGCCAGCTCCCGTCAGGGGGACTATGGCTACACCTTC